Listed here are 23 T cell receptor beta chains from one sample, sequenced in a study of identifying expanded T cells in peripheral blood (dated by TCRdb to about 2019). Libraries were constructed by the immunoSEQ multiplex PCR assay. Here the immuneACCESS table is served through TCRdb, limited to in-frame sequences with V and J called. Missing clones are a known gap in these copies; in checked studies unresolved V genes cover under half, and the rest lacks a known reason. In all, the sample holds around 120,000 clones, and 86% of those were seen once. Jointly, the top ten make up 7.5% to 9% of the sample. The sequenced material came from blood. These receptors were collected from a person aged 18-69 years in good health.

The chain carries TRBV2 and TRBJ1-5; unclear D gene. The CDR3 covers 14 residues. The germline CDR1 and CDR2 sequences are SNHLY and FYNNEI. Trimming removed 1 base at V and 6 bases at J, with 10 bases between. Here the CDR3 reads CASSEGGGGQPQHF. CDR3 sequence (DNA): TGTGCCAGCAGTGAAGGGGGAGGTGGTCAGCCCCAGCATTTT.

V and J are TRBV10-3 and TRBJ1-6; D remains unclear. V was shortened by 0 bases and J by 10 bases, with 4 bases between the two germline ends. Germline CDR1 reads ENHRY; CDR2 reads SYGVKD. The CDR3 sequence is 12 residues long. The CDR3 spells CAISESGSPLHF. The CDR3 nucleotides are TGTGCCATCAGTGAGTCGGGGTCACCCCTCCACTTT.

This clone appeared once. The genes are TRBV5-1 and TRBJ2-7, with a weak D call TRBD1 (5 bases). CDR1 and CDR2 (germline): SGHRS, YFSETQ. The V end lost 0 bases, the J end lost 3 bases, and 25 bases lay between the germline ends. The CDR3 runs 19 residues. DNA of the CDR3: TGCGCCAGCAGCTTGGCCTGGGGCAGCGACACTCATAAATACTACGAGCAGTACTTC. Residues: CASSLAWGSDTHKYYEQYF.

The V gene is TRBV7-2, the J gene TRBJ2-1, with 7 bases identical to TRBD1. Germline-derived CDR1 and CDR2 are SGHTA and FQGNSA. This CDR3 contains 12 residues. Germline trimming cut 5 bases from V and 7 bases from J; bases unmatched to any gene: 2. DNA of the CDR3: TGTGCCAGCAGCGGACAGGTAAATGAGCAGTTCTTC. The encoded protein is CASSGQVNEQFF.

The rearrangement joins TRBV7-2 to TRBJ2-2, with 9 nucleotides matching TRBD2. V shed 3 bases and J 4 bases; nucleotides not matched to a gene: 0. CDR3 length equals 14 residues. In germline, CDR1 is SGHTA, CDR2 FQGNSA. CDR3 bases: TGTGCCAGCAGCTTGGGACTAGCCACCGGGGAGCTGTTTTTT. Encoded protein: CASSLGLATGELFF.

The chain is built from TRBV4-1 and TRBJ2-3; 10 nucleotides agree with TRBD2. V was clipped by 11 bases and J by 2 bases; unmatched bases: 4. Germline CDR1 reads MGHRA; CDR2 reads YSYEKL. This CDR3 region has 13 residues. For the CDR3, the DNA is TGCGCCTCCGGGACTAGCGTCACAGATACGCAGTATTTT. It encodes CASGTSVTDTQYF.

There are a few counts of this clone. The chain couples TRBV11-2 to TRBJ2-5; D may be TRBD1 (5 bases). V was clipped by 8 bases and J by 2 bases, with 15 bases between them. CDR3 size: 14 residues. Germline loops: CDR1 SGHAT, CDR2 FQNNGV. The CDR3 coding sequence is TGTGCCAGCGGTGATAGGACAACACAAGAGACCCAGTACTTC. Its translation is CASGDRTTQETQYF. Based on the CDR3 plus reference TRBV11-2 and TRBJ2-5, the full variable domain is EAGVAQSPRYKIIEKRQSVAFWCNPISGHATLYWYQQILGQGPKLLIQFQNNGVVDDSQLPKDRFSAERLKGVDSTLKIQPAKLEDSAVYLCASGDRTTQETQYFGPGTRLLVL.

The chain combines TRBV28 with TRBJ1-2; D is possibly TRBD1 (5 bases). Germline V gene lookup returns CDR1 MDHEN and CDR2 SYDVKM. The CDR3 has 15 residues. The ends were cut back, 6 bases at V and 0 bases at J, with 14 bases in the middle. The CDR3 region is CASSHPGLSNYGYTF. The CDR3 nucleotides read TGTGCCAGCAGCCATCCAGGGCTCTCTAACTATGGCTACACCTTC.

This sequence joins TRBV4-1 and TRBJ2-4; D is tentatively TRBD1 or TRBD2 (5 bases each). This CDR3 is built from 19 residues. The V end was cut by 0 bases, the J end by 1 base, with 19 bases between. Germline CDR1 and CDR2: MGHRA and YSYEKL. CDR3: CASSQDRYRGFLAKNIQYF. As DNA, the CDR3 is TGCGCCAGCAGCCAAGATAGGTATCGGGGCTTCTTGGCCAAAAACATTCAGTACTTC.

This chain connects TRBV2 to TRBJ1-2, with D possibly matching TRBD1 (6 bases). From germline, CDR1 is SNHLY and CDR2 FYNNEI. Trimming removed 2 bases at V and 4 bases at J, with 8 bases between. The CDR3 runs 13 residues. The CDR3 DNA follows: TGTGCCAGCAGTGAACAGGGGAGCTATGGCTACACCTTC. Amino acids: CASSEQGSYGYTF. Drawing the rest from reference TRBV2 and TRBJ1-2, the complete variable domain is EPEVTQTPSHQVTQMGQEVILRCVPISNHLYFYWYRQILGQKVEFLVSFYNNEISEKSEIFDDQFSVERPDGSNFTLKIRSTKLEDSAMYFCASSEQGSYGYTFGSGTRLTVV.

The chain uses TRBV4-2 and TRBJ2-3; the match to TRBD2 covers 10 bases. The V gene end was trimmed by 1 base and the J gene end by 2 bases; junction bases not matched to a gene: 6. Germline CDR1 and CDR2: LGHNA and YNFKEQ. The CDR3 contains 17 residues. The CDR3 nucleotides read TGTGCCAGCAGCCAAGGGTATAGCGGGGGGCCCACAGATACGCAGTATTTT. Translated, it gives CASSQGYSGGPTDTQYF.

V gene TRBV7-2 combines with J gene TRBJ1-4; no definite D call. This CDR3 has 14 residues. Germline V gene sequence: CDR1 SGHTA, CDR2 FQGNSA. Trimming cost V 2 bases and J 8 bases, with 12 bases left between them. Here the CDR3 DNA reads TGTGCCAGCAGCTTATCGGTTGCGGAGGAAAAACTGTTTTTT. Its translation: CASSLSVAEEKLFF.

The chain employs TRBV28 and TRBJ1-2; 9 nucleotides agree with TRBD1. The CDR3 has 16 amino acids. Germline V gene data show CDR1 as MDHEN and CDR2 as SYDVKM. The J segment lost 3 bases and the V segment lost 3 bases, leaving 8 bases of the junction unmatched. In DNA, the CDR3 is TGTGCCAGCAGTTTTATGGGAGACAGGGGGGACTATGGCTACACCTTC. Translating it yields CASSFMGDRGDYGYTF.

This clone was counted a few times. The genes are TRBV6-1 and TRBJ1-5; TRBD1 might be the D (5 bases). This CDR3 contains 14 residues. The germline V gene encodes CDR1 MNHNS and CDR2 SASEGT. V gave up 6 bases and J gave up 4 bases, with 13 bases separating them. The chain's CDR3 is CASSPGGWNQPQHF. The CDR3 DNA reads TGTGCCAGCAGCCCGGGGGGGTGGAATCAGCCCCAGCATTTT.

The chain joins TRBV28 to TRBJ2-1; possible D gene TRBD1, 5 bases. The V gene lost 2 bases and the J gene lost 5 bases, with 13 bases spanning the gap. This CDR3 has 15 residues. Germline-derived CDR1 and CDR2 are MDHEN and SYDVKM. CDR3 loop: CASSLIQVPDNEQFF. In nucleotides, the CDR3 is TGTGCCAGCAGTTTAATACAGGTCCCCGACAATGAGCAGTTCTTC. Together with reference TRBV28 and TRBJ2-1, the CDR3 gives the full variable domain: DVKVTQSSRYLVKRTGEKVFLECVQDMDHENMFWYRQDPGLGLRLIYFSYDVKMKEKGDIPEGYSVSREKKERFSLILESASTNQTSMYLCASSLIQVPDNEQFFGPGTRLTVL.

CDR3 DNA sequence: TGTGCTAGTGGTTTGGACAGGGCTGGAGATACGCAGTATTTT. Translated: CASGLDRAGDTQYF. V usage is TRBV12-5 and J usage is TRBJ2-3, with D maybe TRBD1 (6 bases). V was trimmed by 1 base and J by 5 bases, leaving 10 bases between them. There are 14 residues in the CDR3. CDR1 is LGHNT, CDR2 FRNRAP, per germline.

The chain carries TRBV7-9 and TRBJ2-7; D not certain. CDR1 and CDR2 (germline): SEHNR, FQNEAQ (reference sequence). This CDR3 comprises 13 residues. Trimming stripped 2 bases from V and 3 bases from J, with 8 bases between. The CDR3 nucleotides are TGTGCCAGCAGCTTAACGGTCGGCTACGAGCAGTACTTC. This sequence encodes CASSLTVGYEQYF.

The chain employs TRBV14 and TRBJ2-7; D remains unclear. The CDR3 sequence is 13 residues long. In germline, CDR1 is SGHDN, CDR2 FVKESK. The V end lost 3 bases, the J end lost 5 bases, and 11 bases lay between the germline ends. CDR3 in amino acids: CASSHFSLNEQYF. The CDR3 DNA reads TGTGCCAGCAGCCATTTCTCCCTCAACGAGCAGTACTTC.

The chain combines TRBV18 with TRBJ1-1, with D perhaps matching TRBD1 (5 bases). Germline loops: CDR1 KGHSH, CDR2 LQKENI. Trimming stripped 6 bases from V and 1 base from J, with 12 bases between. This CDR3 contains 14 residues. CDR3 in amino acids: CASSGEGRNTEAFF. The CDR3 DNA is TGTGCCAGCTCCGGGGAGGGGAGGAACACTGAAGCTTTCTTT.

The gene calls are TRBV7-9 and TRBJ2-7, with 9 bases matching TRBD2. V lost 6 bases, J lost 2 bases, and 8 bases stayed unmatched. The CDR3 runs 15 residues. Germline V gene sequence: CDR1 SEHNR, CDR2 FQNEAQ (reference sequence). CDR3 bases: TGTGCCAGCAGTTCCAGCGGGGGGACCCCCTACGAGCAGTACTTC. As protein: CASSSSGGTPYEQYF.

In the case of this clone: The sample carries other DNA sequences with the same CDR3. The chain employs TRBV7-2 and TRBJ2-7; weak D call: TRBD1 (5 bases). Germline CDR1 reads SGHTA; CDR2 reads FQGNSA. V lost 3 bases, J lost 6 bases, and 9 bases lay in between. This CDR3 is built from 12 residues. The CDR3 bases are TGTGCCAGCAGCTTGGCTAGGGGCGAGCAGTACTTC. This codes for CASSLARGEQYF.

CDR3 nucleotide sequence: TGTGCCAGCAGCAGGGGGGGCCTAAATTCACCCCTCCACTTT. Protein: CASSRGGLNSPLHF. J is TRBJ1-6 and V is TRBV7-3, with D tentatively TRBD1 (6 bases). V gave up 5 bases and J gave up 7 bases, with 12 bases separating them. This CDR3 contains 14 residues. Germline V gene lookup returns CDR1 SGHTA and CDR2 FQGTGA.

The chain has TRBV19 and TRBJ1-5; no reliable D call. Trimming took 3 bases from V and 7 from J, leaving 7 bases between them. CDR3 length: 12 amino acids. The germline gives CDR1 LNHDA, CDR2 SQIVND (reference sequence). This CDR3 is CASSIMNQPQHF. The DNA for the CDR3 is TGTGCCAGTAGTATTATGAACCAGCCCCAGCATTTT.